A selection of T cell receptor beta chains follows, all from one sample in a study of CD8+CD57+ T cells in acquired aplastic anemia. TCRdb processed the reads anew with MiXCR; each CDR3 protein has one entry. The profile shows roughly 160,000 distinct CDR3 sequences, around 48% of them singletons. The source material was sorted CD4+, CD8+, or CD8+CD57+ T cells (not recorded which) from PBMCs. These receptors were collected from a human donor with aplastic anemia. Each CDR3 is given with its conserved first and last residue. A D gene is named only where the DNA matches it firmly. Clone size is not always given. Where it is, it says once, few, many or a class for expanded clones.

v_gene: TRBV6-1
j_gene: TRBJ1-4
len: 12
d_gene: -
abundance: -
CDR3aa: CAISLLNEKLFF
CDR3nt: TGTGCCATTTCCCTCCTGAATGAAAAACTGTTTTTT

v_gene: TRBV20-1
j_gene: TRBJ1-6
len: 15
d_gene: -
abundance: -
CDR3aa: CSARPGRGPNSPLHF
CDR3nt: TGCAGTGCTAGACCGGGCCGGGGGCCTAATTCACCCCTCCACTTT

v_gene: TRBV18
j_gene: TRBJ1-5
len: 14
d_gene: -
abundance: few
CDR3aa: CASSPGTFSQPQHF
CDR3nt: TGTGCCAGCTCACCAGGCACCTTCAGTCAGCCCCAGCATTTT

v_gene: TRBV19
j_gene: TRBJ2-7
len: 13
d_gene: -
abundance: -
CDR3aa: CASSSQNAYEQYF
CDR3nt: TGTGCCAGTAGTTCCCAGAACGCCTACGAGCAGTACTTC

v_gene: TRBV18
j_gene: TRBJ1-4
len: 16
d_gene: TRBD1
abundance: -
CDR3aa: CASSFRDRGFNEKLFF
CDR3nt: TGTGCCAGCTCGTTCCGGGACAGGGGTTTTAATGAAAAACTGTTTTTT

v_gene: TRBV11-3
j_gene: TRBJ1-1
len: 13
d_gene: -
abundance: many
CDR3aa: CASSKDLNTEAFF
CDR3nt: TGTGCCAGCAGCAAGGACCTGAACACTGAAGCTTTCTTT

v_gene: TRBV14
j_gene: TRBJ1-2
len: 14
d_gene: -
abundance: many
CDR3aa: CASSQVILGDGYTF
CDR3nt: TGTGCCAGCAGCCAAGTAATCCTTGGGGATGGCTACACCTTC

v_gene: TRBV19
j_gene: TRBJ2-7
len: 14
d_gene: -
abundance: -
CDR3aa: CATGRPGGAYEQYF
CDR3nt: TGTGCCACCGGACGGCCCGGCGGGGCCTACGAGCAGTACTTC

v_gene: TRBV12-3/TRBV12-4
j_gene: TRBJ2-3
len: 14
d_gene: -
abundance: many
CDR3aa: CASSLDSPTDTQYF
CDR3nt: TGTGCCAGCAGTTTAGACAGTCCCACAGATACGCAGTATTTT

v_gene: TRBV10-3
j_gene: TRBJ2-2
len: 13
d_gene: -
abundance: once
CDR3aa: CAIIRDATGELFF
CDR3nt: TGTGCCATCATAAGGGATGCTACCGGGGAGCTGTTTTTT

v_gene: TRBV19
j_gene: TRBJ1-2
len: 13
d_gene: -
abundance: few
CDR3aa: CASTATLHYGYTF
CDR3nt: TGTGCCAGTACGGCTACTCTTCACTATGGCTACACCTTC

v_gene: TRBV7-6
j_gene: TRBJ1-5
len: 14
d_gene: -
abundance: -
CDR3aa: CASSLEGSGQPQHF
CDR3nt: TGTGCCAGCAGCTTAGAGGGTAGCGGTCAGCCCCAGCATTTT

v_gene: TRBV7-9
j_gene: TRBJ1-2
len: 15
d_gene: -
abundance: -
CDR3aa: CASSPEVTRTGGYTF
CDR3nt: TGTGCCAGCAGCCCCGAAGTGACGCGGACGGGCGGCTACACCTTC

v_gene: TRBV20-1
j_gene: TRBJ2-3
len: 14
d_gene: TRBD2
abundance: -
CDR3aa: CSAKTSGNTDTQYF
CDR3nt: TGCAGTGCCAAGACTAGCGGAAACACAGATACGCAGTATTTT

v_gene: TRBV11-1
j_gene: TRBJ1-2
len: 19
d_gene: TRBD1
abundance: few
CDR3aa: CASGSSRGQGISANYGYTF
CDR3nt: TGTGCCAGCGGGAGCTCGAGGGGACAGGGGATCTCCGCTAACTATGGCTACACCTTC

v_gene: TRBV15
j_gene: TRBJ2-7
len: 16
d_gene: -
abundance: -
CDR3aa: CATSREGGGASLEQYF
CDR3nt: TGTGCCACCAGCAGAGAGGGAGGGGGCGCTTCGCTCGAGCAGTACTTC

v_gene: TRBV20-1
j_gene: TRBJ2-7
len: 14
d_gene: TRBD1
abundance: -
CDR3aa: CSALSDREFYEQYF
CDR3nt: TGCAGTGCCCTCTCCGACAGGGAATTCTACGAGCAGTACTTC

v_gene: TRBV29-1
j_gene: TRBJ1-1
len: 13
d_gene: -
abundance: few
CDR3aa: CSVAREAEGEAFF
CDR3nt: TGCAGCGTTGCGAGGGAGGCGGAGGGTGAAGCTTTCTTT

v_gene: TRBV7-9
j_gene: TRBJ2-3
len: 14
d_gene: -
abundance: -
CDR3aa: CASSLNPFTDTQYF
CDR3nt: TGTGCCAGCAGCTTAAACCCCTTCACAGATACGCAGTATTTT

v_gene: TRBV6-2/TRBV6-3
j_gene: TRBJ2-2
len: 13
d_gene: -
abundance: -
CDR3aa: CASSHGNTGELFF
CDR3nt: TGTGCCAGCAGTCACGGGAACACCGGGGAGCTGTTTTTT

v_gene: TRBV6-1
j_gene: TRBJ1-1
len: 13
d_gene: TRBD1
abundance: -
CDR3aa: CASTRQGMAEAFF
CDR3nt: TGTGCCAGTACTAGACAGGGGATGGCTGAAGCTTTCTTT

v_gene: TRBV20-1
j_gene: TRBJ2-1
len: 14
d_gene: -
abundance: many
CDR3aa: CSARDGGTYNEQFF
CDR3nt: TGCAGTGCTAGAGATGGCGGGACCTACAATGAGCAGTTCTTC

v_gene: TRBV2
j_gene: TRBJ2-7
len: 14
d_gene: -
abundance: once
CDR3aa: CASSDPRAPYEQYF
CDR3nt: TGTGCCAGCAGTGACCCCAGGGCACCCTACGAGCAGTACTTC

v_gene: TRBV29-1
j_gene: TRBJ2-3
len: 12
d_gene: -
abundance: -
CDR3aa: CSVEELADTQYF
CDR3nt: TGCAGCGTTGAAGAACTAGCAGATACGCAGTATTTT

v_gene: TRBV20-1
j_gene: TRBJ1-4
len: 15
d_gene: TRBD1
abundance: many
CDR3aa: CSARESDRGFEKLFF
CDR3nt: TGCAGTGCTAGAGAATCGGACAGGGGTTTCGAAAAACTGTTTTTT

v_gene: TRBV20-1
j_gene: TRBJ1-2
len: 13
d_gene: -
abundance: -
CDR3aa: CSARGMAVYGYTF
CDR3nt: TGCAGTGCCAGAGGAATGGCGGTCTATGGCTACACCTTC

v_gene: TRBV19
j_gene: TRBJ1-1
len: 14
d_gene: -
abundance: -
CDR3aa: CASSIALRGTYAFF
CDR3nt: TGTGCCAGTAGTATAGCCCTGAGGGGGACGTATGCTTTCTTT